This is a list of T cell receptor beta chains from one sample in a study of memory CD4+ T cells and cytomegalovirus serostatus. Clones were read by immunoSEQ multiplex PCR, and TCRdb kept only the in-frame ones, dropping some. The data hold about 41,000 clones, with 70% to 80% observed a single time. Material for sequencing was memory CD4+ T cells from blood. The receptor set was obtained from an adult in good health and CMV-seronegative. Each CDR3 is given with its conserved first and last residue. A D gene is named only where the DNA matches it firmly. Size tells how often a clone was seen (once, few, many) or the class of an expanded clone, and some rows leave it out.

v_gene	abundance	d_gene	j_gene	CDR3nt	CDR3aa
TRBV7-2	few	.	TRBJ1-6	TGTGCCAGCAGCACAAGGGCTGGATCCTATAATTCACCCCTCCACTTT	CASSTRAGSYNSPLHF
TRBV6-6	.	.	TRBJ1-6	TGTGCCAGCAGTTACTCGATCTGGGAAGGTTCACCCCTCCACTTT	CASSYSIWEGSPLHF
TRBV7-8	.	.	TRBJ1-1	TGTGCCAGCAGCTTCTATCAGGCGGGAACTGAAGCTTTCTTT	CASSFYQAGTEAFF
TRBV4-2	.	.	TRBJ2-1	TGTGCCAGCAGCTTGGAGCGCAATGAGCAGTTCTTC	CASSLERNEQFF
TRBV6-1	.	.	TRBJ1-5	TGTGCCACCGAACAGGGTTCCGGCAATCAGCCCCAGCATTTT	CATEQGSGNQPQHF
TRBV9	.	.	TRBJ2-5	TGTGCCAGCAGCGTAGCTACACAGAAAGAGACCCAGTACTTC	CASSVATQKETQYF
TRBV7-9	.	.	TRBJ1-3	TGTGCCAGCAGCCCCCAACAGGTGAAAGCTGGAAACACCATATATTTT	CASSPQQVKAGNTIYF
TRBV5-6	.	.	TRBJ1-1	TGTGCCAGCAGCCAAGGACAAAGGGGGACTGAAGCTTTCTTT	CASSQGQRGTEAFF
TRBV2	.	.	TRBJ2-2	TGTGCCAGCATTGGGTTCACGAACACCGGGGAGCTGTTTTTT	CASIGFTNTGELFF
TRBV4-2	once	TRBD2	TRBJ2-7	TGTGCCAGCAGCCAAGATAGGGGAGGGCAGGGACTGGCGTACTTC	CASSQDRGGQGLAYF